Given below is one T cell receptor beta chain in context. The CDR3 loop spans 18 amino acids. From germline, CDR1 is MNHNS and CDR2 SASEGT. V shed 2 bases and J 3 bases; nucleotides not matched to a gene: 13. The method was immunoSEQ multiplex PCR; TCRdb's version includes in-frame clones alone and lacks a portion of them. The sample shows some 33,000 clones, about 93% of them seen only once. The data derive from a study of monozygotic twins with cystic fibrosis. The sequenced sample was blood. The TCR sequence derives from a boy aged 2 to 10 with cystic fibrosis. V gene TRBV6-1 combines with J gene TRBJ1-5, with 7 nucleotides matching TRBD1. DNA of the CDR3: TGTGCCAGCAGTGAATCCCTTGACTCCGGGACAGACAATCAGCCCCAGCATTTT. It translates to CASSESLDSGTDNQPQHF.